The entry that follows covers one T cell receptor beta chain sequence. It lacks a known antigen. No much larger clonotype is one base removed from it; base qualities were not supplied. V is reduced by 3 bases and J by 0 bases, leaving a spacing of 18 bases between them. As encoded in the germline V gene, CDR1 is SGHTA while CDR2 is FQGNSA. The CDR3 goes from the cysteine to the phenylalanine over 18 residues. Just the 54-base CDR3 DNA is kept, in frame starting at base 1. Using the deep immunoSEQ assay, TCR CDR3 regions were amplified from genomic DNA by multiplex PCR. Extracted genomic DNA from each cell subset was spread evenly across all wells of several immunoSEQ 96-well plates, with each plate serving as a replicate. For sorted subsets, about 0.2 ug genomic DNA, equal to 30,000 or so T cell genomes, was loaded into each replicate PCR. Purified libraries were measured with a Qubit 3.0 fluorometer, size-checked on a Bioanalyzer 2100, and measured again with the KAPA Library Quantification kit. A separate single-read 150-cycle Illumina NextSeq 550 flow cell was used to sequence each immunoSEQ 96-well plate. As for the authors' bioinformatics: Because only junctional sequences without quality scores were contained in the immunoSEQ output, filtering matching that applied to full-length reads could not be performed. Sequences were annotated with PyIR, a Python wrapper for IgBLAST v1.9, using IMGT germline references to assign V/J genes and CDR3. Reads were filtered out if the reads had weak V/J assignments (E-value above 1e-6), no CDR3, stop codons, out-of-frame junctions, or ambiguous translated residues. V3J clonotypes were defined as sequences sharing the same inferred V gene, J gene, and CDR3 amino acid sequence. The percentage overlap between two repertoires was calculated by dividing the number of shared unique clonotypes by the size of the smaller repertoire. Repertoire richness was assessed with RTK rarefaction, the Chao1 estimator, and Recon v2.1 estimates of unobserved clonotypes. Generation probabilities were computed with OLGA for all TCRbeta clonotypes obtained by the gDNA method from a handful of donors. TCRdb mirrors the immuneACCESS table, restricted to in-frame sequences. Some clones are absent from its copies; in checked studies, under half trace to an unresolved V gene, and the reason for the others is unknown. That table gives V, J and clone size, and the DNA gave D and trimming. Recorded for this sample are around 1.4 million clones; approximately 98.5% of them occurred a single time. The top ten hold about 0.34% of the sample.

The sample originates from a study of shared clonotypes between healthy human individuals (dated by TCRdb to about 2020). Regarding the study in general: A few men and two women, aged 18 to 49 years, made up the cohort. For each donor, three plates each were used for CD4 naive and CD4 memory, two plates were used for CD8 naive, and one plate was used for CD8 memory. To estimate repertoire size and how much clonotypes are shared between individuals, the study performed deep sequencing of blood TCR repertoires from 4 to 6 healthy adults. Different laboratories and diverse techniques were used to prepare libraries and sequence TCR repertoires, to increase sequencing depth and limit assay-specific biases. Each donor's leukapheresis produced roughly between about 0.8 and 10 billion PBMCs. General findings and caveats noted by the study authors: Based on pairwise subsampling, the degree of clonotype sharing among donors was expected to be affected by sequencing depth. Compared with non-shared clonotypes, the clonotypes found in all four sorted-subset donors had higher generation probabilities. Estimated clonotype richness was generally larger for naive than for memory subsets. Only blood was sampled, and tissue TCR repertoires likely differ from those in blood. The genetic and exposure-history diversity represented was limited by the small number of donors. Rarefaction of sorted-subset datasets indicated incomplete sequencing despite the large sequencing depth. Approximately 5% of naive CD4, 3.5% of naive CD8, 2.3% of memory CD4, and less than 0.45% of memory CD8 clonotypes were shared across a handful of donors.

Donors were healthy HIV-negative adults with no recently reported acute infections or vaccinations. All donors were Caucasian adults living in Nashville, Tennessee, USA. CD4+ T cells were enriched by magnetic negative selection, after which naive cells were positively selected on CD45RA and the negative fraction was taken as the memory subset. Blood was obtained by leukapheresis, after which PBMCs were separated by Ficoll-Histopaque density gradient centrifugation and cryopreserved in liquid nitrogen vapor phase. Analytical flow cytometry was used to check the purity and quantity of every magnetically sorted T cell population. Each sorted fraction had its genomic DNA isolated and then quantified by UV absorbance on a Nanodrop 2000c.

Sequencing input: naive CD4+ T cells sorted from blood. The cell subset or site label, as the study defines it: CD45RA+ positively selected. This TCR was sampled from a man aged 30-40 years in good health. The chain was built from TRBV7-2 and TRBJ1-3, and TRBD1 may be the D gene, going by 6 matching bases. The CDR3 region has the sequence CASSLEYGQLHSGNTIYF. The DNA reads as follows: TGTGCCAGCAGCTTGGAATACGGACAGCTCCACTCTGGAAACACCATATATTTT.